This record looks at one T cell receptor (beta chain) sequence and its context. This specimen comes from a study of blood T cell repertoires in COVID-19. Original data processing: Using reference gene primer amplification, nucleated cell counts were estimated. Profiling relied on immunoSEQ multiplex PCR, and the TCRdb table lists in-frame clones only, not all of them. V, J and clone size are those of that table, while D and trimming were read from the DNA. Of about 86,000 clones listed, approximately 80% are singletons. Trimming removed 0 bases at V and 5 bases at J, with 13 bases between. Per the germline V gene, CDR1 is LNHDA and CDR2 is SQIVND (reference sequence). The CDR3 spans 15 residues.

The sequence derives from a woman at least 80 years old with active or convalescent COVID-19. The rearrangement uses TRBV19 and TRBJ1-2; a possible D gene is TRBD1 (5 bases). Source material: peripheral blood. The CDR3 reads CASSIDLRAGYGYTF. The CDR3 DNA sequence: TGTGCCAGTAGTATAGATTTAAGGGCAGGGTATGGCTACACCTTC.